These 6 T cell receptor beta chains were sequenced from one sample in a study of beta chain features in type 1 diabetes. Notes on the study in general: Type 1 diabetes patients had moderately but significantly shorter TCRB CDR3s in all four CD4+ subsets.

cDNA synthesis used the whole RNA isolate, giving expressed TCRB sequences. Sequenced by immunoSEQ multiplex PCR; TCRdb stores in-frame clones only, minus some. Here the sample spans a few hundred thousand clones, roughly 12% being singletons. No cognate antigen is known for these TCRs. Input material: naive CD4+ T cells from blood. The receptors derive from a young woman with type 1 diabetes.

This chain connects TRBV2 to TRBJ2-1; D is ambiguous. Trimming took off 5 bases at V and 0 bases at J, with 11 bases between the two ends. From germline, CDR1 is SNHLY and CDR2 FYNNEI. The CDR3 spans 15 residues. CDR3 in amino acids: CASSTAGSSYNEQFF. For the CDR3, the DNA is TGTGCCAGCAGTACTGCTGGTAGCTCCTACAATGAGCAGTTCTTC.

The sample holds a few counts of this clone. The chain joins TRBV29-1 to TRBJ2-3, with 7 bases lining up with TRBD2. The trim removed 7 bases at V and 6 bases at J, leaving 4 bases unmatched. Germline values: CDR1 SQVTM, CDR2 ANQGSEA. CDR3 size: 11 residues. CDR3 DNA sequence: TGCAGCGACGGGGAGGGGGATACGCAGTATTTT. The encoded protein is CSDGEGDTQYF.

This clone was recorded a few times. The chain links TRBV7-2 to TRBJ2-5, with D maybe TRBD2 (6 bases). The CDR3 contains 14 residues. Looked up from germline, CDR1 is SGHTA and CDR2 is FQGNSA. Trimming took 5 bases from V and 3 from J, leaving 13 bases between them. The CDR3 region has the DNA TGTGCCAGCAGCCCCGGGGGACTTAAAGAGACCCAGTACTTC. It is translated as CASSPGGLKETQYF.

There are a few counts of this clone. The chain links TRBV2 to TRBJ1-5, with D possibly TRBD1 on 6 matching bases. The V end lost 4 bases, the J end lost 14 bases, and 15 bases lay between the germline ends. Germline CDR1 and CDR2: SNHLY and FYNNEI. The CDR3 is made up of 12 amino acids. For the CDR3, the DNA is TGTGCCAGCAGTGTAACAGGGAATTCGAAGCATTTT. This codes for CASSVTGNSKHF.

The CDR3 sequence is CASSSQQETQYF. The CDR3 nucleotides are TGTGCCAGCAGCTCACAGCAAGAGACCCAGTACTTC. V and J are TRBV5-6 and TRBJ2-5, with no clear D. Germline assignment: CDR1 SGHDT and CDR2 YYEEEE. The CDR3 extends over 12 amino acids. Trimming shortened V by 3 bases and J by 2 bases, and 5 bases separated the two germline ends.

This clone turned up a few times. The chain has TRBV9 and TRBJ2-1, with 11 positions matching TRBD2. The V gene end was trimmed by 2 bases and the J gene end by 5 bases; junction bases not matched to a gene: 6. The CDR3 loop spans 16 amino acids. Germline CDR1 reads SGDLS; CDR2 reads YYNGEE. CDR3 in amino acids: CASSVRLAGGHNEQFF. CDR3 nucleotides: TGTGCCAGCAGCGTGCGGCTAGCGGGAGGTCACAATGAGCAGTTCTTC.